The following is a T cell receptor beta chain sequence with its context. A multiplex PCR was run with 60 Vbeta primers and 13 Jbeta primers. The data were produced by immunoSEQ multiplex PCR, yet TCRdb's version contains in-frame clones alone and is incomplete. The sample has 150,000 to 200,000 clones, about 80% seen once. This entry belongs to a study of cytomegalovirus exposure and HLA in healthy donors. The source is a woman between 45 and 60 years old in good health and CMV-seronegative. Sequencing was carried out using PBMCs.

The CDR3 sequence: CASSITILQGREQYF. In DNA form, the CDR3 reads TGTGCCAGCAGCATTACAATATTACAGGGGCGCGAGCAGTACTTC. The genes are TRBV7-2 and TRBJ2-7, with 7 bases aligning to TRBD1. V lost 5 bases, J lost 6 bases, and 13 bases stayed unmatched. The CDR3 runs 15 residues. Germline assignment: CDR1 SGHTA and CDR2 FQGNSA. Variable domain in full (rest from reference TRBV7-2 and TRBJ2-7): GAGVSQSPSNKVTEKGKDVELRCDPISGHTALYWYRQSLGQGLEFLIYFQGNSAPDKSGLPSDRFSAERTGGSVSTLTIQRTQQEDSAVYLCASSITILQGREQYFGPGTRLTVT.